The rows below give T cell receptor beta chains drawn from one sample of a study of blood T cell repertoires in COVID-19. Here immunoSEQ multiplex PCR was the method, and the copy in TCRdb shows in-frame clones only, minus some. The sample lists about 70,000 clones, roughly 86% seen once, with about 0.83% in the top ten. Sequencing input: peripheral blood. Receptors originate from a woman aged 65 to 85 with acute or convalescent COVID-19. CDR3s include the opening cysteine and the closing phenylalanine or tryptophan. Each record gives: J gene, D gene, V gene, clone size, CDR3 protein, CDR3 DNA. A D gene is named only where the DNA matches it firmly. Size is omitted from some rows. Given values are once, few, many or a class for expanded clones.

j_call: TRBJ1-2
d_call: TRBD1
v_call: TRBV18
clone_size: NA
cdr3_aa: CASSPETGFYGYTF
cdr3_nt: TGTGCCAGCTCACCGGAGACAGGGTTTTATGGCTACACCTTC

j_call: TRBJ2-1
d_call: NA
v_call: TRBV7-2
clone_size: once
cdr3_aa: CASSLGPGNSEQFF
cdr3_nt: TGTGCCAGCAGCTTAGGTCCGGGGAATAGTGAGCAGTTCTTC

j_call: TRBJ2-5
d_call: NA
v_call: TRBV4-1
clone_size: NA
cdr3_aa: CASSQDWGGRQKTQYF
cdr3_nt: TGCGCCAGCAGCCAAGATTGGGGCGGCAGACAGAAGACCCAGTACTTC

j_call: TRBJ1-1
d_call: NA
v_call: TRBV19
clone_size: NA
cdr3_aa: CASSIGPAEAEAFF
cdr3_nt: TGTGCCAGTAGTATAGGTCCCGCGGAAGCTGAAGCTTTCTTT

j_call: TRBJ2-2
d_call: TRBD1
v_call: TRBV10-1
clone_size: NA
cdr3_aa: CASRGGIGETGELFF
cdr3_nt: TGCGCCAGCAGAGGGGGCATCGGAGAGACCGGGGAGCTGTTTTTT

j_call: TRBJ1-2
d_call: NA
v_call: TRBV9
clone_size: NA
cdr3_aa: CASGEGSGARDNF
cdr3_nt: TGTGCCTCAGGAGAAGGATCAGGGGCAAGGGATAACTTC

j_call: TRBJ2-2
d_call: NA
v_call: TRBV10-3
clone_size: NA
cdr3_aa: CAITRTDSRTGELFF
cdr3_nt: TGTGCCATCACCCGGACAGATAGTCGGACCGGGGAGCTGTTTTTT

j_call: TRBJ1-4
d_call: NA
v_call: TRBV5-4
clone_size: NA
cdr3_aa: CASSLGQTTNEKLFF
cdr3_nt: TGTGCCAGCAGCTTGGGGCAGACAACTAATGAAAAACTGTTTTTT

j_call: TRBJ2-5
d_call: NA
v_call: TRBV2
clone_size: NA
cdr3_aa: CAGASGTRGGTQYF
cdr3_nt: TGTGCCGGAGCATCAGGGACACGCGGTGGGACCCAGTACTTC

j_call: TRBJ1-5
d_call: TRBD1
v_call: TRBV18
clone_size: NA
cdr3_aa: CASSPPGTGGNWNQPQHF
cdr3_nt: TGTGCCAGCTCACCACCGGGGACAGGGGGCAATTGGAATCAGCCCCAGCATTTT

j_call: TRBJ1-6
d_call: TRBD1
v_call: TRBV7-9
clone_size: NA
cdr3_aa: CASTPGPGGHNSPLHF
cdr3_nt: TGTGCCAGCACCCCGGGGCCAGGGGGCCATAATTCACCCCTCCACTTT

j_call: TRBJ1-6
d_call: TRBD1
v_call: TRBV30
clone_size: once
cdr3_aa: CAWSADRAYNSPLHF
cdr3_nt: TGTGCCTGGAGTGCAGACAGGGCCTATAATTCACCCCTCCACTTT

j_call: TRBJ2-1
d_call: TRBD2
v_call: TRBV10-3
clone_size: NA
cdr3_aa: CAISDTSGEEQFF
cdr3_nt: TGTGCCATCAGTGATACTAGCGGGGAAGAGCAGTTCTTC

j_call: TRBJ1-2
d_call: NA
v_call: TRBV2
clone_size: NA
cdr3_aa: CASHLQGLNYGYTF
cdr3_nt: TGTGCCAGCCACCTGCAGGGGTTAAACTATGGCTACACCTTC

j_call: TRBJ1-6
d_call: NA
v_call: TRBV6-6
clone_size: once
cdr3_aa: CASREPDSILHF
cdr3_nt: TGTGCCAGCAGAGAACCCGACAGTATCCTCCACTTT

j_call: TRBJ1-2
d_call: TRBD1
v_call: TRBV28
clone_size: NA
cdr3_aa: CASSLSPFAGGFGGYTF
cdr3_nt: TGTGCCAGCAGTTTATCCCCCTTTGCAGGGGGCTTTGGGGGCTACACCTTC

j_call: TRBJ1-2
d_call: TRBD1
v_call: TRBV5-6
clone_size: NA
cdr3_aa: CASSLSRGQGRYGYTF
cdr3_nt: TGTGCCAGCAGCTTGAGTAGGGGACAGGGAAGGTATGGCTACACCTTC

j_call: TRBJ2-5
d_call: TRBD1
v_call: TRBV7-3
clone_size: NA
cdr3_aa: CASSLTSGGGETQYF
cdr3_nt: TGTGCCAGCAGCTTAACGTCAGGGGGTGGGGAGACCCAGTACTTC

j_call: TRBJ2-2
d_call: NA
v_call: TRBV9
clone_size: NA
cdr3_aa: CASSVGGTSTTGELFF
cdr3_nt: TGTGCCAGCAGCGTAGGGGGCACCAGTACCACCGGGGAGCTGTTTTTT

j_call: TRBJ2-3
d_call: TRBD2
v_call: TRBV27
clone_size: NA
cdr3_aa: CASSLALGASGKDTQYF
cdr3_nt: TGTGCCAGCAGTTTGGCTCTCGGGGCTAGCGGGAAGGATACGCAGTATTTT

j_call: TRBJ2-5
d_call: NA
v_call: TRBV7-8
clone_size: NA
cdr3_aa: CASSLSETQYF
cdr3_nt: TGTGCCAGCAGCTTATCGGAGACCCAGTACTTC

j_call: TRBJ1-5
d_call: NA
v_call: TRBV7-8
clone_size: few
cdr3_aa: CASSLLSAARADQPQHF
cdr3_nt: TGTGCCAGCAGCCTCCTATCGGCAGCGAGGGCCGATCAGCCCCAGCATTTT

j_call: TRBJ1-1
d_call: NA
v_call: TRBV5-5
clone_size: NA
cdr3_aa: CASSPKLVMNTEAFF
cdr3_nt: TGTGCCAGCAGCCCTAAGCTTGTAATGAACACTGAAGCTTTCTTT

j_call: TRBJ1-1
d_call: TRBD1
v_call: TRBV19
clone_size: NA
cdr3_aa: CASSPLSSATGDTEAFF
cdr3_nt: TGTGCCAGTAGTCCCCTCTCCTCTGCGACAGGGGACACTGAAGCTTTCTTT

j_call: TRBJ2-7
d_call: NA
v_call: TRBV28
clone_size: NA
cdr3_aa: CASSRPPPGEQYF
cdr3_nt: TGTGCCAGCAGTCGCCCCCCACCCGGCGAGCAGTACTTC

j_call: TRBJ1-1
d_call: TRBD1
v_call: TRBV11-2
clone_size: NA
cdr3_aa: CASSLTTGTGNTEAFF
cdr3_nt: TGTGCCAGCAGCTTAACCACGGGGACAGGGAACACTGAAGCTTTCTTT

j_call: TRBJ2-5
d_call: NA
v_call: TRBV7-6
clone_size: NA
cdr3_aa: CASSLIFGETQYF
cdr3_nt: TGTGCCAGCAGCTTAATTTTCGGAGAGACCCAGTACTTC

j_call: TRBJ1-1
d_call: NA
v_call: TRBV5-8
clone_size: NA
cdr3_aa: CASSLELPTEAFF
cdr3_nt: TGTGCCAGCAGCCTGGAACTCCCCACTGAAGCTTTCTTT

j_call: TRBJ2-7
d_call: TRBD2
v_call: TRBV7-9
clone_size: NA
cdr3_aa: CASSNQRGPPYEQYF
cdr3_nt: TGTGCCAGCAGCAACCAGCGGGGGCCGCCCTACGAGCAGTACTTC

j_call: TRBJ2-1
d_call: TRBD2
v_call: TRBV2
clone_size: NA
cdr3_aa: CASRRGPGLLAGSYNEQFF
cdr3_nt: TGTGCCAGCAGACGGGGCCCCGGGCTCCTAGCGGGCTCCTACAATGAGCAGTTCTTC

j_call: TRBJ2-5
d_call: TRBD2
v_call: TRBV5-4
clone_size: many
cdr3_aa: CASSLGSGGAETQYF
cdr3_nt: TGTGCCAGCAGCTTGGGTAGCGGGGGGGCAGAGACCCAGTACTTC

j_call: TRBJ2-7
d_call: NA
v_call: TRBV7-2
clone_size: NA
cdr3_aa: CASSLETDSYEQYF
cdr3_nt: TGTGCCAGCAGCTTAGAGACAGACTCCTACGAGCAGTACTTC

j_call: TRBJ2-6
d_call: NA
v_call: TRBV2
clone_size: NA
cdr3_aa: CASSLISGANVLTF
cdr3_nt: TGTGCCAGCAGTTTAATCTCTGGGGCCAACGTCCTGACTTTC

j_call: TRBJ2-1
d_call: TRBD2
v_call: TRBV6-5
clone_size: NA
cdr3_aa: CASTGLAGGSEFF
cdr3_nt: TGTGCCAGCACCGGACTAGCGGGAGGGTCGGAGTTCTTC

j_call: TRBJ2-3
d_call: NA
v_call: TRBV30
clone_size: once
cdr3_aa: CAWTNRGGRDTQYF
cdr3_nt: TGTGCCTGGACTAATCGTGGGGGCCGGGATACGCAGTATTTT

j_call: TRBJ1-4
d_call: NA
v_call: TRBV27
clone_size: NA
cdr3_aa: CASSLGRVGNEKLFF
cdr3_nt: TGTGCCAGCAGTTTAGGCAGGGTAGGAAATGAAAAACTGTTTTTT

j_call: TRBJ1-2
d_call: NA
v_call: TRBV6-5
clone_size: once
cdr3_aa: CASKAGWGYTF
cdr3_nt: TGTGCCAGCAAGGCGGGCTGGGGCTACACCTTC

j_call: TRBJ1-3
d_call: NA
v_call: TRBV27
clone_size: NA
cdr3_aa: CASRASFGNTIYF
cdr3_nt: TGTGCCAGCAGGGCTTCATTTGGAAACACCATATATTTT

j_call: TRBJ2-7
d_call: TRBD2
v_call: TRBV3-1/TRBV3-2
clone_size: NA
cdr3_aa: CASSRKRDSYEQYF
cdr3_nt: TGTGCCAGCAGCCGTAAGCGGGACTCCTACGAGCAGTACTTC

j_call: TRBJ1-1
d_call: TRBD1
v_call: TRBV18
clone_size: NA
cdr3_aa: CASSPQQGQMNTEAFF
cdr3_nt: TGTGCCAGCTCCCCCCAACAGGGGCAGATGAACACTGAAGCTTTCTTT

j_call: TRBJ2-3
d_call: TRBD2
v_call: TRBV6-5
clone_size: NA
cdr3_aa: CASSYSGSGGADTQYF
cdr3_nt: TGTGCCAGCAGTTACTCAGGCAGCGGGGGGGCAGATACGCAGTATTTT

j_call: TRBJ1-1
d_call: NA
v_call: TRBV11-2
clone_size: NA
cdr3_aa: CASSGQMNTEAFF
cdr3_nt: TGTGCCAGCAGTGGGCAGATGAACACTGAAGCTTTCTTT

j_call: TRBJ1-4
d_call: TRBD1
v_call: TRBV6-2/TRBV6-3
clone_size: NA
cdr3_aa: CASSRQGRNEKLFF
cdr3_nt: TGTGCCAGCAGTCGACAGGGGCGTAATGAAAAACTGTTTTTT

j_call: TRBJ2-7
d_call: NA
v_call: TRBV28
clone_size: NA
cdr3_aa: CASSLGPLRIEQYF
cdr3_nt: TGTGCCAGCAGTTTGGGCCCCTTAAGGATCGAGCAGTACTTC

j_call: TRBJ2-1
d_call: NA
v_call: TRBV12-3/TRBV12-4
clone_size: medium-sized
cdr3_aa: CASSPQGHEQFF
cdr3_nt: TGTGCCAGCAGTCCACAGGGCCATGAGCAGTTCTTC

j_call: TRBJ2-2
d_call: NA
v_call: TRBV19
clone_size: NA
cdr3_aa: CASSIAGGPLNTGELFF
cdr3_nt: TGTGCCAGTAGTATAGCGGGGGGCCCCCTGAACACCGGGGAGCTGTTTTTT

j_call: TRBJ1-1
d_call: TRBD1
v_call: TRBV28
clone_size: NA
cdr3_aa: CASTTGQANTEAFF
cdr3_nt: TGTGCCAGCACCACAGGACAGGCGAACACTGAAGCTTTCTTT

j_call: TRBJ1-3
d_call: NA
v_call: TRBV19
clone_size: NA
cdr3_aa: CASSTGDSGNTIYF
cdr3_nt: TGTGCCAGTAGTACCGGGGATTCTGGAAACACCATATATTTT

j_call: TRBJ2-1
d_call: TRBD2
v_call: TRBV7-9
clone_size: once
cdr3_aa: CASSPGLAGANNEQFF
cdr3_nt: TGTGCCAGCAGCCCGGGACTAGCGGGGGCAAACAATGAGCAGTTCTTC

j_call: TRBJ1-1
d_call: TRBD1
v_call: TRBV3-1/TRBV3-2
clone_size: NA
cdr3_aa: CASSQPNQGQGAFF
cdr3_nt: TGTGCCAGCAGCCAACCAAATCAAGGACAGGGGGCTTTCTTT

j_call: TRBJ2-1
d_call: NA
v_call: TRBV6-2/TRBV6-3
clone_size: NA
cdr3_aa: CASSYFRSYNEQFF
cdr3_nt: TGTGCCAGCAGTTACTTCCGCAGTTACAATGAGCAGTTCTTC